Below are 10 T cell receptor beta chains sequenced from a single sample in a study of T cell clones after liver transplantation. The assay was immunoSEQ multiplex PCR, and TCRdb's table has in-frame clones only and misses some. The sample includes 50,000 to 60,000 clones, 70% of them seen just once. The sequences come from CD4+ T cells from blood, collected at the roughly 16-month timepoint. The receptors here all came from a human patient who received a liver transplant. Some of the T cells may derive from the graft donor.

The V gene is TRBV7-6, the J gene TRBJ2-7, with a possible D match to TRBD1 (5 bases). CDR3 length equals 13 residues. The germline V gene has CDR1 SGHVS and CDR2 FNYEAQ. The germline V and J ends were trimmed by 6 bases and 5 bases, with 14 bases remaining between them. CDR3 nucleotide sequence: TGTGCCAGCAGTTTTACGGACACCCACGAGCAGTACGTC. It specifies CASSFTDTHEQYV.

The CDR3 region is CASSLLWGNSPLHF. CDR3 DNA: TGTGCCAGCAGTTTACTTTGGGGTAATTCACCCCTCCACTTT. The chain combines TRBV27 with TRBJ1-6; D remains unclear. CDR3 length equals 14 residues. Germline lookup yields CDR1 MNHEY and CDR2 SMNVEV (reference sequence). Deletions cut 2 bases from V and 6 bases from J, with 8 bases between.

This rearrangement joins TRBV6-1 to TRBJ2-3; TRBD2 is a possible D gene (5 bases). This CDR3 is 14 amino acids long. Trimming stripped 6 bases from V and 4 bases from J, with 14 bases between. Germline V CDR1 and CDR2: MNHNS, SASEGT. The CDR3 nucleotides read TGTGCCAGCAGCCGGGGTTATCGTGCAGATACGCAGTATTTT. The encoded protein is CASSRGYRADTQYF.

The V call is TRBV6-5, the J call TRBJ1-1, with D uncertain. CDR3 size: 13 residues. The ends were cut back, 7 bases at V and 3 bases at J, with 12 bases in the middle. Germline V gene lookup returns CDR1 MNHEY and CDR2 SVGAGI. In nucleotides, the CDR3 is TGTGCCAGCAACGGAGGTTTGGACACTGAAGCTTTCTTT. As protein: CASNGGLDTEAFF.

The gene calls are TRBV4-2 and TRBJ2-1; 9 nucleotides align to TRBD1. Germline assignment: CDR1 LGHNA and CDR2 YNFKEQ. CDR3 size: 16 residues. The junction had 9 bases not matched to a gene; V was cut back by 4 bases and J by 5 bases. This CDR3 is CASSPQGAEGNNEQFF. The CDR3 coding sequence is TGTGCCAGCAGCCCACAGGGGGCAGAAGGGAACAATGAGCAGTTCTTC.

The rearrangement links TRBV5-1 to TRBJ1-2, with a tentative D call TRBD1 (5 bases). V lost 0 bases, J lost 7 bases, and 13 bases lay in between. Germline lookup yields CDR1 SGHRS and CDR2 YFSETQ. The CDR3 totals 14 residues. DNA for the CDR3: TGCGCCAGCAGCTTGGGGGGCCAGGGTGGTGGCTACACCTTC. This codes for CASSLGGQGGGYTF.

This rearrangement joins TRBV18 to TRBJ2-1; possible D gene TRBD2, 6 bases. There are 13 residues in the CDR3. Germline CDR1 is KGHSH and CDR2 is LQKENI. The V end was cut by 0 bases, the J end by 10 bases, with 10 bases between. The CDR3 region has the DNA TGTGCCAGCTCACCACCGGAGGGCTTGGAGCAGTTCTTC. Its translation is CASSPPEGLEQFF.

The chain links TRBV30 to TRBJ1-2, with 7 bases lining up with TRBD1. Germline V gives CDR1 GTSNPN, CDR2 SVGIG (reference sequence). CDR3 length: 13 amino acids. V gave up 7 bases and J gave up 4 bases; unmatched junction bases: 9. The CDR3 is CASQSGDSYGYTF. The CDR3 bases are TGTGCCTCGCAAAGCGGGGACAGCTATGGCTACACCTTC.

In this sample, this clone turned up a few times. The V and J genes are TRBV18 and TRBJ1-3, with 9 bases that match TRBD1. V lost 4 bases, J lost 4 bases, and 5 bases stayed unmatched. CDR1 and CDR2 (germline): KGHSH, LQKENI. The CDR3 runs to 15 residues. The CDR3 DNA follows: TGTGCCAGCTCACGACAGGGGGAGGCAGGAAACACCATATATTTT. This translates into CASSRQGEAGNTIYF.

The chain is built from TRBV19 and TRBJ1-3, with TRBD1 as a possible D gene (5 bases). CDR1 is LNHDA, CDR2 SQIVND, per germline (reference sequence). The CDR3 loop spans 15 amino acids. V lost 5 bases and J 0 bases, leaving 11 bases between the germline ends. CDR3 sequence reads: CASSQYRSSGNTIYF. CDR3 bases: TGTGCCAGTAGTCAATACAGGAGCTCTGGAAACACCATATATTTT.